This T cell receptor beta chain comes out of a study of CD8 T cells in Susac syndrome. Worth noting for this clonotype: Its specificity is not known.

Trimming cost V 0 bases and J 6 bases, with 12 bases left between them. The CDR3 totals 14 residues. Per the germline V gene, CDR1 is SGHDT and CDR2 is YYEEEE. Notes on the study in general: The CD4+ T cell repertoire of patients with Susac syndrome showed no detectable clonal expansion.

After extraction with the RNeasy kit, roughly 0.5 to 1 ug of the RNA was reverse transcribed using random hexamers. The CDR3 of TCR beta was amplified by immunoSEQ multiplex PCR across 54 Vbeta and 13 Jbeta. Via MiXCR, TCRdb re-called the immunoSEQ multiplex PCR reads, giving one row per CDR3 protein. The sample lists 55,000 to 80,000 distinct CDR3 sequences; 93% were seen once. This chain joins TRBV5-6 and TRBJ2-5; maybe TRBD1 (5 bases). The clonotype was recovered from a human donor with Susac syndrome. Sequencing used CD4+ T cells from PBMCs. As DNA, the CDR3 is TGTGCCAGCAGCTTGGGGCAGGGAATAAAGACCCAGTACTTC. Translated, it gives CASSLGQGIKTQYF.